This is a list of T cell receptor beta chains from one sample in a study of blood T cell repertoires in COVID-19. Assay: immunoSEQ multiplex PCR; the TCRdb copy retains only in-frame clones and omits some. The sample lists 150,000 to 200,000 clones, more than 85% occurring once. The sample taken for sequencing was peripheral blood. The receptors here all came from a man aged 70-80 years with active or convalescent COVID-19. The CDR3 runs from the conserved cysteine through the conserved F or W. Each record gives: clone size, V gene, J gene, D gene, CDR3 DNA, CDR3 protein. The D gene is left open where the match is weak. Where a row states a size, it is once, few, many or the class of an expanded clone; other rows omit it.

clone size: -
V gene: TRBV5-1
J gene: TRBJ2-5
D gene: -
CDR3 DNA: TGCGCCAGCAGCTCGCCGCGGCCAGGAGACAGCCAAGAGACCCAGTACTTC
CDR3 protein: CASSSPRPGDSQETQYF

clone size: -
V gene: TRBV5-5
J gene: TRBJ2-7
D gene: -
CDR3 DNA: TGTGCCAGCAGCTTGGGCCAGACACGGAAATCCTACGAGCAGTACTTC
CDR3 protein: CASSLGQTRKSYEQYF

clone size: -
V gene: TRBV4-1
J gene: TRBJ2-1
D gene: -
CDR3 DNA: TGCGCCAGCAGCCACAGGGTGAGCTCCTACAATGAGCAGTTCTTC
CDR3 protein: CASSHRVSSYNEQFF

clone size: -
V gene: TRBV5-6
J gene: TRBJ1-5
D gene: TRBD1
CDR3 DNA: TGTGCCAGCAGCGCATGGGGACAGGGTGGTCAGCCCCAGCATTTT
CDR3 protein: CASSAWGQGGQPQHF

clone size: -
V gene: TRBV19
J gene: TRBJ2-1
D gene: TRBD1
CDR3 DNA: TGTGCCAGTAGTATTATCCGGGACAGCTACAATGAGCAGTTCTTC
CDR3 protein: CASSIIRDSYNEQFF

clone size: few
V gene: TRBV2
J gene: TRBJ2-5
D gene: TRBD2
CDR3 DNA: TGTGCCAGCAGGCCAGGGACTAGCGGGGCCCGACAAGAGACCCAGTACTTC
CDR3 protein: CASRPGTSGARQETQYF

clone size: -
V gene: TRBV5-4
J gene: TRBJ2-5
D gene: TRBD1
CDR3 DNA: TGTGCCAGCAGCTTAGGATCCGGGACAGGGGGCAGGATCCAGTACTTC
CDR3 protein: CASSLGSGTGGRIQYF

clone size: -
V gene: TRBV18
J gene: TRBJ2-1
D gene: TRBD2
CDR3 DNA: TGTGCCAGCTCACCAGTGTCGAGCGGGAGGGCCAGGCGGAATGAGCAGTTCTTC
CDR3 protein: CASSPVSSGRARRNEQFF

clone size: -
V gene: TRBV5-1
J gene: TRBJ2-2
D gene: TRBD1
CDR3 DNA: TGCGCCAGCAGCTATCAGGGGGTCGGGGAGCTGTTTTTT
CDR3 protein: CASSYQGVGELFF

clone size: -
V gene: TRBV6-5
J gene: TRBJ2-1
D gene: -
CDR3 DNA: TGTGCCAGCAGAGTCAGGGGATACAATGAGCAGTTCTTC
CDR3 protein: CASRVRGYNEQFF

clone size: -
V gene: TRBV29-1
J gene: TRBJ2-5
D gene: -
CDR3 DNA: TGCAGCGTTGTGGGTGGCGGTCTCGGTACCCAGTACTTC
CDR3 protein: CSVVGGGLGTQYF

clone size: -
V gene: TRBV28
J gene: TRBJ2-7
D gene: -
CDR3 DNA: TGTGCCTGCGGCGGAAGGGCAGGGAACGGGCAGTACTTC
CDR3 protein: CACGGRAGNGQYF

clone size: -
V gene: TRBV7-9
J gene: TRBJ1-5
D gene: TRBD1
CDR3 DNA: TGTGCCAGCAGCTTCGGGACAGGGAGCAATCAGCCCCAGCATTTT
CDR3 protein: CASSFGTGSNQPQHF

clone size: -
V gene: TRBV28
J gene: TRBJ2-2
D gene: TRBD1
CDR3 DNA: TGTGCCAGCAGTCACGGCGGGACAGGGTATCCGAACACCGGGGAGCTGTTTTTT
CDR3 protein: CASSHGGTGYPNTGELFF

clone size: once
V gene: TRBV5-1
J gene: TRBJ1-3
D gene: -
CDR3 DNA: TGCGCCAGCAGCTTGGTGGGGGGATCTGGAAACACCATATATTTT
CDR3 protein: CASSLVGGSGNTIYF

clone size: -
V gene: TRBV18
J gene: TRBJ2-3
D gene: -
CDR3 DNA: TGTGCCAGCTCACCTCGACAGGCCCATAGCACAGATACGCAGTATTTT
CDR3 protein: CASSPRQAHSTDTQYF

clone size: -
V gene: TRBV6-5
J gene: TRBJ2-7
D gene: -
CDR3 DNA: TGTGCCAGCAGTTACAGGGAAGGGGCATACGAGCAGTACTTC
CDR3 protein: CASSYREGAYEQYF

clone size: -
V gene: TRBV19
J gene: TRBJ2-5
D gene: -
CDR3 DNA: TGTGCCAGTAGTCACGTGGCAGGGTGGTTTCAAGAGACCCAGTACTTC
CDR3 protein: CASSHVAGWFQETQYF

clone size: -
V gene: TRBV18
J gene: TRBJ1-4
D gene: TRBD1
CDR3 DNA: TGTGCCAGCTCCCTTGGGCAGGGGGATGAAAAACTGTTTTTT
CDR3 protein: CASSLGQGDEKLFF

clone size: few
V gene: TRBV10-2
J gene: TRBJ2-7
D gene: TRBD1
CDR3 DNA: TGCGCCAGCAGTCTAACAGGGGGCCCTGAGCAGTACTTC
CDR3 protein: CASSLTGGPEQYF

clone size: -
V gene: TRBV9
J gene: TRBJ2-2
D gene: TRBD2
CDR3 DNA: TGTGCCAGCAGCGGCCGAACTAGCGGTGTGAACACCGGGGAGCTGTTTTTT
CDR3 protein: CASSGRTSGVNTGELFF

clone size: -
V gene: TRBV5-1
J gene: TRBJ2-5
D gene: -
CDR3 DNA: TGCGCCAGCAGCTCCTCGGCGGCAAGCGGGCAGACCCAGTACTTC
CDR3 protein: CASSSSAASGQTQYF

clone size: -
V gene: TRBV24-1
J gene: TRBJ2-1
D gene: -
CDR3 DNA: TGTGCCACCAGTGATTTGAGGCAGGAACACAATGAGCAGTTCTTC
CDR3 protein: CATSDLRQEHNEQFF

clone size: once
V gene: TRBV30
J gene: TRBJ2-2
D gene: -
CDR3 DNA: TGTGCCTGGAATCCAGGACTCAACACCGGGGAGCTGTTTTTT
CDR3 protein: CAWNPGLNTGELFF

clone size: -
V gene: TRBV5-1
J gene: TRBJ2-3
D gene: TRBD1
CDR3 DNA: TGCGCCAGCAGGGGGGGACAGGTCTCAGATACGCAGTATTTT
CDR3 protein: CASRGGQVSDTQYF